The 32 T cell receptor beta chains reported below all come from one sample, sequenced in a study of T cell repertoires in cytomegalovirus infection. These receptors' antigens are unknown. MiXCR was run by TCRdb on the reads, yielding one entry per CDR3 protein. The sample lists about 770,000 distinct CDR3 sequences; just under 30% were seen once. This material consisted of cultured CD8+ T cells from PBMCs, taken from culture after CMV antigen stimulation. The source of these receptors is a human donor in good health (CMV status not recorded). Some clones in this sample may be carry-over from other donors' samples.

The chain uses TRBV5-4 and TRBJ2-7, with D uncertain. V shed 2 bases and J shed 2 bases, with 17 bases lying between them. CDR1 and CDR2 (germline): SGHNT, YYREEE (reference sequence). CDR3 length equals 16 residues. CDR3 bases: TGTGCCAGCAGCTTTTTTCCAGGTGGGCAAGCCTACGAGCAGTACTTC. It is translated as CASSFFPGGQAYEQYF.

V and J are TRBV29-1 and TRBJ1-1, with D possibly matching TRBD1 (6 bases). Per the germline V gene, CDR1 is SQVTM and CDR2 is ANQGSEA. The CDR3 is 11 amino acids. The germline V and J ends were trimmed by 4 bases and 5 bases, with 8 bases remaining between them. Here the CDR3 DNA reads TGCAGCGTTGGCAGGGGTACTGAAGCTTTCTTT. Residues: CSVGRGTEAFF.

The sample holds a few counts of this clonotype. The CDR3 coding sequence is TGTGCCAGCAGTTACTCTACGGGAGGTCGCGACACTGAAGCTTTCTTT. Amino acids: CASSYSTGGRDTEAFF. This chain links TRBV6-5 with TRBJ1-1; D is undetermined. The CDR3 has 16 residues. CDR1 is MNHEY, CDR2 SVGAGI, per germline. Trimming cost V 0 bases and J 3 bases, with 14 bases left between them.

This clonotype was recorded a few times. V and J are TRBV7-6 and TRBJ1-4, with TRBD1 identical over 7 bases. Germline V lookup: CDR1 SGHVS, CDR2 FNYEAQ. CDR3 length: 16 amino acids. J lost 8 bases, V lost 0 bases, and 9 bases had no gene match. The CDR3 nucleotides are TGTGCCAGCAGCTTAGCCCCTGAGGGGGCCCACGAAAAACTGTTTTTT. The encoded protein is CASSLAPEGAHEKLFF.

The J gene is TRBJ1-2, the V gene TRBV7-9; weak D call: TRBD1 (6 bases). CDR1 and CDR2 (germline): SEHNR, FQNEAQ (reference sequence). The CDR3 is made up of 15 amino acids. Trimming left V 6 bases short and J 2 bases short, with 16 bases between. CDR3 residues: CASRPNFRGNYGYTF. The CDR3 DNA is TGTGCCAGCAGACCTAACTTCAGGGGCAACTATGGCTACACCTTC.

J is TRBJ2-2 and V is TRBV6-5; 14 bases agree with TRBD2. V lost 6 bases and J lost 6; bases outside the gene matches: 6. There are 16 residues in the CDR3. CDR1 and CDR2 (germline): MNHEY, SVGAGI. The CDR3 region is CASSQETSGGAGELFF. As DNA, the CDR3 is TGTGCCAGCAGCCAAGAGACTAGCGGGGGGGCCGGGGAGCTGTTTTTT.

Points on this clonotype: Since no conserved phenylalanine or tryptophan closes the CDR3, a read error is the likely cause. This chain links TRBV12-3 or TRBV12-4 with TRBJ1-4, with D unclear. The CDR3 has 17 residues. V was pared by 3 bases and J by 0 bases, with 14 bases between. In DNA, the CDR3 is TGTGCCAGCAGTTTCCTACTCCGAGAGGCAACTAATGAAAAACTGTTTCTT. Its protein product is CASSFLLREATNEKLFL.

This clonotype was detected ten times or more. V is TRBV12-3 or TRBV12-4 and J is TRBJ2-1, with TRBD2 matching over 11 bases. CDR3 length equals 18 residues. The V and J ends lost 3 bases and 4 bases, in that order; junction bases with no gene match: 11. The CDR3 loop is CASSFGPSSGGSYNEQFF. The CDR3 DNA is TGTGCCAGCAGTTTCGGCCCCTCTAGCGGGGGGTCTTACAATGAGCAGTTCTTC.

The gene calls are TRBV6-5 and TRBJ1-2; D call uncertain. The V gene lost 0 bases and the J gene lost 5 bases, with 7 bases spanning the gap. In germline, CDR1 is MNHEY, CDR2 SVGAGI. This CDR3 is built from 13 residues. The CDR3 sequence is CASSYSVGYGYTF. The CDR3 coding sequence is TGTGCCAGCAGTTACTCCGTTGGATATGGCTACACCTTC.

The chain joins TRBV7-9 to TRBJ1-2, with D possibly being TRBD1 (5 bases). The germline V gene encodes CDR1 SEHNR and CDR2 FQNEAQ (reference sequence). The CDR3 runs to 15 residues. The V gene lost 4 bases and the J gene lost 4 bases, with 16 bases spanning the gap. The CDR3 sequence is CASSSHRQGGYGYTF. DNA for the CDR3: TGTGCCAGCAGCTCCCATCGGCAGGGCGGCTATGGCTACACCTTC.

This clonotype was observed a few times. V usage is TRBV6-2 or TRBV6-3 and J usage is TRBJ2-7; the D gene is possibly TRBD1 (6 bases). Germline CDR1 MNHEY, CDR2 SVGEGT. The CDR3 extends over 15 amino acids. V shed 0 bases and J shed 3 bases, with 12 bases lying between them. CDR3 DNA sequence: TGTGCCAGCAGTTACTCGAAGAAACAGGGCTACGAGCAGTACTTC. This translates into CASSYSKKQGYEQYF.

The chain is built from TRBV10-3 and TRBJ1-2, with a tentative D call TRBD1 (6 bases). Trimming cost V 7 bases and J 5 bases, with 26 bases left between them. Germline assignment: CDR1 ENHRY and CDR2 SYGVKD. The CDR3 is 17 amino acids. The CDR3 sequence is CAITGSDSSSDLYGYTF. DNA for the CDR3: TGTGCCATCACGGGTTCGGACAGCAGCTCCGACTTATATGGCTACACCTTC.

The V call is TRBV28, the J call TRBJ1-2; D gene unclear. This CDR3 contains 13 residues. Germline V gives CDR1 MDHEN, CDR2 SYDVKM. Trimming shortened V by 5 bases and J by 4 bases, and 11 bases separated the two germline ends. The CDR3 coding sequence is TGTGCCAGCAGTGACGACGGTACCTATGGCTACACCTTC. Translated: CASSDDGTYGYTF.

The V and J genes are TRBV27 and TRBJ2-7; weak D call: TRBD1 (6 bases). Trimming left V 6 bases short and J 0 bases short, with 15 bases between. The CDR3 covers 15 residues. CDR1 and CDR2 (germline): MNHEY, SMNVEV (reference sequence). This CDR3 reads CASSRRTDISYEQYF. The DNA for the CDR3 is TGTGCCAGCAGCCGGCGGACAGACATCTCCTACGAGCAGTACTTC.

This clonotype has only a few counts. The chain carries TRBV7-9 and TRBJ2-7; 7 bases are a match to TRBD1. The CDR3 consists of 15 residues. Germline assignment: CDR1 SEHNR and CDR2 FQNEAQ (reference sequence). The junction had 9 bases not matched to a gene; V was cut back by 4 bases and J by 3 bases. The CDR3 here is CASSSGTVALYEQYF. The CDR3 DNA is TGTGCCAGCAGCTCCGGGACAGTGGCCCTCTACGAGCAGTACTTC.

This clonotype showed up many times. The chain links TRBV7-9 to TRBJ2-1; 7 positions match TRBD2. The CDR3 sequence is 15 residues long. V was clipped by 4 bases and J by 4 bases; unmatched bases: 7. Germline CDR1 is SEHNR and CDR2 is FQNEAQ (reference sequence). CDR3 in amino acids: CASSSGTIPYNEQFF. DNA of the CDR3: TGTGCCAGCAGCTCCGGGACTATCCCGTACAATGAGCAGTTCTTC.

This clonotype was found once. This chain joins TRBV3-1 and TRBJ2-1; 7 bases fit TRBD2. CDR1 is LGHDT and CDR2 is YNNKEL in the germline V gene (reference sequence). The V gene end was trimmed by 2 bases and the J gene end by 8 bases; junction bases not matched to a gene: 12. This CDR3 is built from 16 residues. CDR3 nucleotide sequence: TGTGCCAGCAGCCAAAAAGCGGGACCGAGCTTGGATGAGCAGTTCTTC. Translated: CASSQKAGPSLDEQFF.

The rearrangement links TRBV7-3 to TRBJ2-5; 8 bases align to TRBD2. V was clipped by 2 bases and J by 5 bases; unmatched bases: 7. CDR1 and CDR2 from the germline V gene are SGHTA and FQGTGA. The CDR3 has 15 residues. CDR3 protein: CASSLEAGGGETQYF. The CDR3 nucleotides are TGTGCCAGCAGCTTAGAGGCGGGGGGCGGGGAGACCCAGTACTTC.

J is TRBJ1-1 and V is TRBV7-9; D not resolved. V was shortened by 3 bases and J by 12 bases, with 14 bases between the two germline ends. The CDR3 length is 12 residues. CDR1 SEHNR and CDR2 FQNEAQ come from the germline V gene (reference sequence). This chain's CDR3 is CASSFLGRGTFF. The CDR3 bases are TGTGCCAGCAGCTTCCTTGGGCGAGGAACTTTCTTT.

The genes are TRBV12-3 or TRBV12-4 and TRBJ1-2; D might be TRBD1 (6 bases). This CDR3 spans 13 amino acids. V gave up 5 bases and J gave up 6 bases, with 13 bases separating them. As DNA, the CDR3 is TGTGCCAGCAGTAAAAGGACAGAGGATGGCTACACCTTC. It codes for CASSKRTEDGYTF.

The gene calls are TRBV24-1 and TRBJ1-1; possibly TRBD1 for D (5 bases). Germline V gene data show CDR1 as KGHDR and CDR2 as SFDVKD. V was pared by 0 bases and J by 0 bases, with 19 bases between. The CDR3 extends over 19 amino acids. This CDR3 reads CATSDLAGTAISMNTEAFF. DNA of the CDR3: TGTGCCACCAGTGATTTGGCCGGGACGGCCATCAGCATGAACACTGAAGCTTTCTTT.

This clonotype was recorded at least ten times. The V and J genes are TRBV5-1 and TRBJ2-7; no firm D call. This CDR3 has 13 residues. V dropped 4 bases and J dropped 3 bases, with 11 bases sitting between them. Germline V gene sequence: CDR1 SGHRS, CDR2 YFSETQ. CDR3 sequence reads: CASSVEVGYEQYF. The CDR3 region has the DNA TGCGCCAGCAGCGTCGAGGTAGGCTACGAGCAGTACTTC.

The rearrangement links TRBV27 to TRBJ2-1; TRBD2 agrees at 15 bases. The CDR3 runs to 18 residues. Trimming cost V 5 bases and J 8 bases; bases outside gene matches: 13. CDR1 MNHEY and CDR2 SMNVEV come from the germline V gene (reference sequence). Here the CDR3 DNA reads TGTGCCAGCAGTCCATGGACTAGCGGGGGGGCTGTTTACTATGAGCAGTTCTTC. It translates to CASSPWTSGGAVYYEQFF.

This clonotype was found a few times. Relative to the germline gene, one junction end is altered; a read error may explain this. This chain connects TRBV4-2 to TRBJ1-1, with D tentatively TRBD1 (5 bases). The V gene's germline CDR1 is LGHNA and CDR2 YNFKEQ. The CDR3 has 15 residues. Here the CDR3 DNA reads TGTGCCAGCAGTAATCCGGGGAGAATGGACACTGAAGCCTTCTTT. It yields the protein CASSNPGRMDTEAFF.

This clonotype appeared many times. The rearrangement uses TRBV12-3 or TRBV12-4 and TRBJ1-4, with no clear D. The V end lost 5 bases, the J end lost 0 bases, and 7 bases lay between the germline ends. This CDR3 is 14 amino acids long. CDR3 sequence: CASSPSATNEKLFF. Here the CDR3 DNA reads TGTGCCAGCAGTCCCTCTGCAACTAATGAAAAACTGTTTTTT.

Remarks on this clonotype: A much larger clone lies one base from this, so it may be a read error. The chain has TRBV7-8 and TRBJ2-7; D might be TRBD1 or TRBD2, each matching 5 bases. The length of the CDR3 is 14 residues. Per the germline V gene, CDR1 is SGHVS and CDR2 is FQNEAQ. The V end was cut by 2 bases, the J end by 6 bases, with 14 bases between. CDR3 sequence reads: CASSLRGTACEQYV. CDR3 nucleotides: TGTGCCAGCAGCTTAAGAGGGACCGCCTGCGAGCAGTACGTC.

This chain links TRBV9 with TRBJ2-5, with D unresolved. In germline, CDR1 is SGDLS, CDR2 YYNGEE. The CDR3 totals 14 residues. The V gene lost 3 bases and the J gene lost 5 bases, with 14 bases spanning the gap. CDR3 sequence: CASSEVELRETQYF. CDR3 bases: TGTGCCAGCAGCGAGGTGGAGCTTCGGGAGACCCAGTACTTC.

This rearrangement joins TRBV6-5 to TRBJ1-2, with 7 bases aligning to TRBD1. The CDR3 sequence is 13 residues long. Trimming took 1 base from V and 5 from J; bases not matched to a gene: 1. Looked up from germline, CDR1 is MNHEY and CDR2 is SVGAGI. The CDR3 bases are TGTGCCAGCAGTTACTTACAGGGGTATGGCTACACCTTC. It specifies CASSYLQGYGYTF.

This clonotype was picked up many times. The CDR3 reads CASSSGQGVDYGYTF. CDR3 in DNA: TGTGCCAGCAGCTCGGGACAGGGGGTAGACTATGGCTACACCTTC. The chain joins TRBV7-8 to TRBJ1-2, with 11 bases fitting TRBD1. The CDR3 is 15 amino acids. The V gene's germline CDR1 is SGHVS and CDR2 FQNEAQ. The J segment lost 3 bases and the V segment lost 4 bases, leaving 4 bases of the junction unmatched.

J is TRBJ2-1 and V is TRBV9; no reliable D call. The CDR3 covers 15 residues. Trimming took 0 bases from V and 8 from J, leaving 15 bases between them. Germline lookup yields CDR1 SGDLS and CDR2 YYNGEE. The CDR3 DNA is TGTGCCAGCAGCGTAGGTGGATATCGGTCCGATGAGCAGTTCTTC. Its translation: CASSVGGYRSDEQFF.

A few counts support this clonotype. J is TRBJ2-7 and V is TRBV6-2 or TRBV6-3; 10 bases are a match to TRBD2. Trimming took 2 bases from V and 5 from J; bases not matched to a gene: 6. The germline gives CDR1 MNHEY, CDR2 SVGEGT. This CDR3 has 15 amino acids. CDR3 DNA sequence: TGTGCCAGCAGTTACCAGCGGGGGGGCCTCAACGAGCAGTACGTC. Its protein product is CASSYQRGGLNEQYV.

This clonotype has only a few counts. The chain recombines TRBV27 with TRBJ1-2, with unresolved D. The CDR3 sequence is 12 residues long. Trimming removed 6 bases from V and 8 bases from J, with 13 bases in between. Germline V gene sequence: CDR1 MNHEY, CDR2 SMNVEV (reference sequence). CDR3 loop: CASREGSRGYTF. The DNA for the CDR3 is TGTGCCAGCAGGGAGGGATCTCGGGGCTACACCTTC.